This T cell receptor beta chain was retrieved from a study of T cells in Graves' hyperthyroidism and ophthalmopathy. Diagnoses were established using clinical symptoms, serum thyroxine and TRAb, thyroid ultrasound and orbital computed tomography. There are a few counts of this clonotype. The germline V gene has CDR1 KGHDR and CDR2 SFDVKD. V lost 10 bases and J lost 6, with 8 bases in between. CDR3 length: 11 residues. The source material, RNA transcripts, was used to amplify TCR beta CDR3 regions. TCR CDR3 regions were first amplified by RT-PCR with HTBI primers. Each CDR3 protein is one row after TCRdb ran MiXCR on the multiplex PCR reads. The sample lists some 620,000 distinct CDR3 sequences, 15% to 20% occurring once.

This sequence originates from a woman in her thirties with Graves' hyperthyroidism. The chain links TRBV24-1 to TRBJ2-2, with D uncertain. The material sequenced was blood. CDR3 in amino acids: CATFGAGELFF. CDR3 in DNA: TGTGCCACTTTTGGAGCCGGGGAGCTGTTTTTT.